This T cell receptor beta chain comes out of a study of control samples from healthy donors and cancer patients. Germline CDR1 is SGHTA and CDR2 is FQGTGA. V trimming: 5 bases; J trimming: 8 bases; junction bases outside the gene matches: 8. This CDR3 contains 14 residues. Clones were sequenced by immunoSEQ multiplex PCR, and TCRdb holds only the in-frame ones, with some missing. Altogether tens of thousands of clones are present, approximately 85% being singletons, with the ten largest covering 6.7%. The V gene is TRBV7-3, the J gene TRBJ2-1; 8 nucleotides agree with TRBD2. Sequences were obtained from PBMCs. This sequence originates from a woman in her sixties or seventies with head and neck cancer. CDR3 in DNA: TGTGCCAGCAGCCCGGACGGGACTAGTGATGAGCAGTTCTTC. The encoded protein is CASSPDGTSDEQFF. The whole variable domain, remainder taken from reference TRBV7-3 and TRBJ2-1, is GAGVSQTPSNKVTEKGKYVELRCDPISGHTALYWYRQSLGQGPEFLIYFQGTGAADDSGLPNDRFFAVRPEGSVSTLKIQRTERGDSAVYLCASSPDGTSDEQFFGPGTRLTVL.